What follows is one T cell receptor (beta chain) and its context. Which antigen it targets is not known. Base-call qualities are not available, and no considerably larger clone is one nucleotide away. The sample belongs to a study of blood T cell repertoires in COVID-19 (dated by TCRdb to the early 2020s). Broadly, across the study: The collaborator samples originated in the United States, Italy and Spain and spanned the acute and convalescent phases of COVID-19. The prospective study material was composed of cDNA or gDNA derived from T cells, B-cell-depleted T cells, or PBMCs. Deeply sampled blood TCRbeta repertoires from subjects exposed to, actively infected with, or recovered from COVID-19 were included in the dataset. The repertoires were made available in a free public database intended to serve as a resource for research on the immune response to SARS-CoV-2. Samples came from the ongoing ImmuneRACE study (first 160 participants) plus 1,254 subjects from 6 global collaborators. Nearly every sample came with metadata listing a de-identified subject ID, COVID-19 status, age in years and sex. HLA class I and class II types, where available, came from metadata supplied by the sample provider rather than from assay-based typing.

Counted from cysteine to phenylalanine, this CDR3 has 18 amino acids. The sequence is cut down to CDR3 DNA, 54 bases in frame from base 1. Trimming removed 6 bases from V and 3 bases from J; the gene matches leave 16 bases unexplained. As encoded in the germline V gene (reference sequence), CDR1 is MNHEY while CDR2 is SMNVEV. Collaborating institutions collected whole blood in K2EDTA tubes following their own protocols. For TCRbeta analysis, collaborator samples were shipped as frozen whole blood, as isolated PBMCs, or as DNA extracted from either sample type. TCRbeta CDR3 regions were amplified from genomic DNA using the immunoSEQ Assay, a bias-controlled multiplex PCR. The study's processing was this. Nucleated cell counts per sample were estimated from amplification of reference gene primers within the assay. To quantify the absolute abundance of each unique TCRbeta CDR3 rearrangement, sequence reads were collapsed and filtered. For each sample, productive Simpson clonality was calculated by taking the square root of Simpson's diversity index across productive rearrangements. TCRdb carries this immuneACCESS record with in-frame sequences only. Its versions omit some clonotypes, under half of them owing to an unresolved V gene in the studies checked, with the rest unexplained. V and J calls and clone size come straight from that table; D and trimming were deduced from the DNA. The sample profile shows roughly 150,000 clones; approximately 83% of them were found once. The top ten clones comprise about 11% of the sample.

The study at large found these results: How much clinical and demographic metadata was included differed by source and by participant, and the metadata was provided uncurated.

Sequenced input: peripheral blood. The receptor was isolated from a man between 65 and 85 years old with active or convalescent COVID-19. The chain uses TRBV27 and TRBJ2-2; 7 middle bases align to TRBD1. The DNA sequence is TGTGCCAGCAGCTACCGCCCGGACAGGACTTGGGACACCGGGGAGCTGTTTTTT. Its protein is CASSYRPDRTWDTGELFF.